This T cell receptor (beta chain) came from a study of blood T cells in healthy people across ages. Together with a sample-barcoded 5' primer, a J-beta primer mix was included in a second PCR lasting about 7 to 11 cycles. Individual samples furnished no less than 3 million CDR3-containing paired-end reads apiece. MiXCR was run by TCRdb on the 5' RACE reads, yielding one entry per CDR3 protein. The sample lists 750,000 to 1,000,000 distinct CDR3 sequences, 25% to 35% occurring once. This clonotype appeared a few times. The CDR3 is made up of 19 amino acids. Germline V gene sequence: CDR1 SEHNR, CDR2 FQNEAQ (reference sequence). V shed 5 bases and J 0 bases; nucleotides not matched to a gene: 10. Each sample gave at least 7 million isolated PBMCs. The sample was also reused in another study, on T cells of mothers and their children.

The chain is built from TRBV7-9 and TRBJ2-6; 10 bases agree with TRBD1. What was sequenced was blood. This TCR came from a woman in her forties in good health. The CDR3 here is CASSKGQGSANSGANVLTF. For the CDR3, the DNA is TGTGCCAGCAGCAAGGGACAGGGGTCTGCGAACTCTGGGGCCAACGTCCTGACTTTC. Full variable domain (rest looked up from reference TRBV7-9 and TRBJ2-6): DTGVSQNPRHKITKRGQNVTFRCDPISEHNRLYWYRQTLGQGPEFLTYFQNEAQLEKSRLLSDRFSAERPKGSFSTLEIQRTEQGDSAMYLCASSKGQGSANSGANVLTFGAGSRLTVL.